These 28 T cell receptor beta chains share one sample of origin, sequenced in a study of T cells of healthy individuals. TCRdb independently ran MiXCR on the 5' RACE reads; one entry per CDR3 protein. Here the sample spans tens of thousands of distinct CDR3 sequences, under 15% being singletons. Every receptor here comes from a human donor in good health.

This clonotype was observed a handful of times. The chain employs TRBV27 and TRBJ2-1; 9 bases fit TRBD2. Trimming removed 5 bases from V and 4 bases from J; junction bases left unmatched: 6. Germline values: CDR1 MNHEY, CDR2 SMNVEV (reference sequence). The CDR3 is made up of 15 amino acids. CDR3 protein: CASSKTSGEYNEQFF. Written as DNA, the CDR3 is TGTGCCAGCAGTAAGACTAGCGGCGAATACAATGAGCAGTTCTTC.

The V call is TRBV20-1, the J call TRBJ2-5; 11 bases match TRBD2. This CDR3 has 17 amino acids. Germline loops: CDR1 DFQATT, CDR2 SNEGSKA (reference sequence). Losses at the gene ends were 0 bases for V and 2 bases for J; bases not matched to a gene: 8. This CDR3 is CSARDLVAGGVQETQYF. The CDR3 nucleotides read TGCAGTGCTAGAGATTTGGTAGCGGGAGGGGTACAAGAGACCCAGTACTTC.

Only a few counts were recorded for this clonotype. The CDR3 loop is CASRVGEGEQYF. The CDR3 coding sequence is TGTGCCAGCAGGGTGGGGGAGGGGGAGCAGTACTTC. The chain employs TRBV6-1 and TRBJ2-7; TRBD2 matches at 7 bases. V shed 6 bases, J shed 7 bases, and the junction held 6 bases outside the gene matches. The CDR3 has 12 amino acids. CDR1 MNHNS and CDR2 SASEGT come from the germline V gene.

The V and J genes are TRBV24-1 and TRBJ1-3, with D uncertain. V lost 2 bases to trimming and J lost 1 base, with 8 bases between them. Germline CDR1 is KGHDR and CDR2 is SFDVKD. This CDR3 spans 15 amino acids. CDR3 bases: TGTGCCACCAGTGATTCCAGACAATCTGGAAACACCATATATTTT. It encodes CATSDSRQSGNTIYF.

This clonotype was counted only a few times. The chain recombines TRBV21-1 with TRBJ2-3; the D call TRBD2 from the table was never checked on the DNA. TRBV21-1 is a known pseudogene. The CDR3 has 19 amino acids. The CDR3 sequence is CASIPPVPGLADITDTQYF. The CDR3 DNA sequence: TGTGCCAGCATCCCACCAGTCCCGGGACTAGCGGACATCACAGATACGCAGTATTTT.

This clonotype was seen ten or more times. The CDR3 DNA reads as TGTGCCAGCAGTGGGGGAGTGAACCGTAAGAGGAACACTGAAGCTTTCTTT. This sequence encodes CASSGGVNRKRNTEAFF. The V and J genes are TRBV12-3 or TRBV12-4 and TRBJ1-1; possible D gene TRBD1, 5 bases. The germline V and J ends were trimmed by 5 bases and 1 base, with 20 bases remaining between them. This CDR3 region has 17 residues.

The table lists this clonotype with many counts. This rearrangement joins TRBV20-1 to TRBJ2-3, with 7 bases matching TRBD2. J was trimmed by 0 bases and V by 3 bases; bases with no gene match: 3. The CDR3 has 14 amino acids. The germline CDR1 and CDR2 sequences are DFQATT and SNEGSKA (reference sequence). The CDR3: CSARRERSTDTQYF. CDR3 sequence (DNA): TGCAGTGCTAGGCGGGAGCGGAGCACAGATACGCAGTATTTT.

This clonotype was seen repeatedly, ten times or more. The chain recombines TRBV20-1 with TRBJ2-7, with no clear D. Per the germline V gene, CDR1 is DFQATT and CDR2 is SNEGSKA (reference sequence). The CDR3 extends over 12 amino acids. Trimming cost V 3 bases and J 4 bases, with 10 bases left between them. The CDR3 DNA sequence: TGCAGTGCTAGTTGGTCAGATTACGAGCAGTACTTC. Translating it yields CSASWSDYEQYF.

This clonotype was detected a few times. The genes are TRBV5-1 and TRBJ1-3; D is unresolved. The germline gives CDR1 SGHRS, CDR2 YFSETQ. This CDR3 is built from 15 residues. The V end was cut by 0 bases, the J end by 0 bases, with 7 bases between. The CDR3: CASSLGTSSGNTIYF. The CDR3 nucleotides read TGCGCCAGCAGCTTGGGCACGAGCTCTGGAAACACCATATATTTT. The whole variable domain, filled in from reference TRBV5-1 and TRBJ1-3, reads KAGVTQTPRYLIKTRGQQVTLSCSPISGHRSVSWYQQTPGQGLQFLFEYFSETQRNKGNFPGRFSGRQFSNSRSEMNVSTLELGDSALYLCASSLGTSSGNTIYFGEGSWLTVV.

Ten or more counts support this clonotype. The rearrangement links TRBV3-1 to TRBJ2-3, with 7 nucleotides matching TRBD1. This CDR3 is built from 15 residues. CDR1 and CDR2 (germline): LGHDT, YNNKEL (reference sequence). J was trimmed by 2 bases and V by 1 base; bases with no gene match: 3. CDR3 nucleotide sequence: TGTGCCAGCAGCCAAGGGACAGGTTTCACAGATACGCAGTATTTT. This gives the protein CASSQGTGFTDTQYF.

The rearrangement links TRBV7-8 to TRBJ1-5; 8 bases fit TRBD1. The CDR3 contains 14 residues. The V gene end was trimmed by 3 bases and the J gene end by 6 bases; junction bases not matched to a gene: 4. The germline CDR1 and CDR2 sequences are SGHVS and FQNEAQ. The CDR3 loop is CASSFGQGSQPQHF. The CDR3 DNA follows: TGTGCCAGCAGCTTCGGACAGGGCAGTCAGCCCCAGCATTTT.

This clonotype was seen at least ten times. V is TRBV6-2 or TRBV6-3 and J is TRBJ2-3; D is ambiguous. CDR3 size: 14 residues. Trimming removed 5 bases at V and 4 bases at J, with 13 bases between. Per germline, CDR1 MNHEY and CDR2 SVGEGT. The DNA of the CDR3 is TGTGCCAGCAGTCGGTTAGGGCCGGCAGATACGCAGTATTTT. This encodes CASSRLGPADTQYF.

The chain has TRBV7-9 and TRBJ2-4, with TRBD2 as a possible D gene (5 bases). This CDR3 comprises 13 residues. Trimming shortened V by 4 bases and J by 5 bases, and 9 bases separated the two germline ends. Germline V gene sequence: CDR1 SEHNR, CDR2 FQNEAQ (reference sequence). The CDR3: CASSSQEENIQYF. In DNA form, the CDR3 reads TGTGCCAGCAGCTCCCAGGAGGAAAACATTCAGTACTTC.

This chain uses TRBV29-1 with TRBJ2-5, with D tentatively TRBD1 (6 bases). Per the germline V gene, CDR1 is SQVTM and CDR2 is ANQGSEA. The CDR3 has 13 residues. V was clipped by 2 bases and J by 7 bases, with 14 bases between them. The CDR3 loop is CSVEWGPQGTQYF. The CDR3 bases are TGCAGCGTTGAATGGGGGCCCCAGGGGACCCAGTACTTC.

Many counts were recorded for this clonotype. This chain links TRBV11-2 with TRBJ1-5; TRBD1 aligns across 7 bases. V was clipped by 3 bases and J by 6 bases; unmatched bases: 8. The CDR3 totals 15 residues. CDR1 is SGHAT and CDR2 is FQNNGV in the germline V gene. CDR3 region: CASSFTTGDGQPQHF. The CDR3 bases are TGTGCCAGCAGCTTTACTACAGGGGATGGTCAGCCCCAGCATTTT.

This clonotype was seen at least ten times. The chain joins TRBV6-1 to TRBJ1-5; 7 bases agree with TRBD1. CDR1 is MNHNS and CDR2 is SASEGT in the germline V gene. V trimming: 8 bases; J trimming: 0 bases; junction bases outside the gene matches: 4. CDR3 length: 14 amino acids. The CDR3 sequence is CASAGQNSNQPQHF. The CDR3 DNA is TGTGCCAGCGCGGGACAGAATAGCAATCAGCCCCAGCATTTT.

There are a few counts of this clonotype. The rearrangement joins TRBV6-6 to TRBJ2-5, with D possibly TRBD2 on 6 matching bases. Germline CDR1 and CDR2: MNHNY and SVGAGI (reference sequence). V was clipped by 9 bases and J by 5 bases, with 10 bases between them. The CDR3 length is 11 residues. CDR3 residues: CASTAGETQYF. The DNA of the CDR3 is TGTGCCAGTACCGCGGGGGAGACCCAGTACTTC.

In this sample, this clonotype turned up many times. The CDR3 DNA follows: TGTGCCAGCAGCCTTCCCCAGGGAGGGGCTGAAGCTTTCTTT. This codes for CASSLPQGGAEAFF. The chain employs TRBV3-1 and TRBJ1-1; TRBD1 might be the D (5 bases). V was trimmed by 4 bases and J by 6 bases, leaving 15 bases between them. Germline V CDR1 and CDR2: LGHDT, YNNKEL (reference sequence). This CDR3 spans 14 amino acids.

There are many counts of this clonotype. This rearrangement joins TRBV10-3 to TRBJ2-3, with 13 bases aligning to TRBD2. With 3 bases clipped from V and 8 bases from J, the junction kept 8 bases outside the gene matches. The CDR3 covers 16 residues. Looked up from germline, CDR1 is ENHRY and CDR2 is SYGVKD. CDR3 sequence reads: CAISDQLAGGHSTQYF. The CDR3 DNA reads TGTGCCATCAGTGACCAACTAGCGGGGGGGCATAGTACGCAGTATTTT.

This clonotype appeared many times. The chain has TRBV4-3 and TRBJ2-1; D gene unclear. The CDR3 consists of 16 residues. Between the trimmed V and J ends, which lost 0 bases and 7 bases, there was a span of 16 bases. Germline CDR1 reads LGHNA; CDR2 reads YSLEER. Written as DNA, the CDR3 is TGCGCCAGCAGCCAAGAAAGAATAGACGACGTGAATGAGCAGTTCTTC. This codes for CASSQERIDDVNEQFF.

Ten or more counts support this clonotype. The chain couples TRBV5-6 to TRBJ2-1, with 8 bases aligning to TRBD1. Germline CDR1 and CDR2: SGHDT and YYEEEE. V lost 4 bases, J lost 2 bases, and 8 bases stayed unmatched. This CDR3 region has 16 residues. CDR3 bases: TGTGCCAGCAGCCTCCTAAAGACAGGGGCCTACAATGAGCAGTTCTTC. Translated: CASSLLKTGAYNEQFF. Based on the CDR3 plus reference TRBV5-6 and TRBJ2-1, the full variable domain is DAGVTQSPTHLIKTRGQQVTLRCSPKSGHDTVSWYQQALGQGPQFIFQYYEEEERQRGNFPDRFSGHQFPNYSSELNVNALLLGDSALYLCASSLLKTGAYNEQFFGPGTRLTVL.

A note on this clonotype: A read error is possible here, since a much larger clone lies one base away. The chain recombines TRBV12-3 or TRBV12-4 with TRBJ1-1, with D unresolved. The CDR3 covers 13 residues. CDR3 sequence reads: CASTGGSLAEPFF. Here the CDR3 DNA reads TGTGCCAGCACTGGAGGGAGTTTGGCTGAACCTTTCTTT.

This clonotype was found many times. The gene calls are TRBV6-5 and TRBJ2-3, with unresolved D. CDR3 size: 13 residues. V shed 4 bases and J shed 5 bases, with 10 bases lying between them. Looked up from germline, CDR1 is MNHEY and CDR2 is SVGAGI. The CDR3 nucleotides read TGTGCCAGCAGTTTTTCAAAACAAGATACGCAGTATTTT. This codes for CASSFSKQDTQYF.

The chain links TRBV7-8 to TRBJ1-2; no clear D gene. Germline lookup yields CDR1 SGHVS and CDR2 FQNEAQ. V lost 5 bases and J lost 5, with 18 bases in between. The CDR3 extends over 15 amino acids. In DNA form, the CDR3 reads TGTGCCAGCAGCCCCTCGTTAGAGCAGATTTATGGCTACACCTTC. It is translated as CASSPSLEQIYGYTF.

The chain couples TRBV6-1 to TRBJ2-7; D not certain. The V and J ends lost 5 bases and 5 bases respectively, with 13 bases between them. Germline V gene sequence: CDR1 MNHNS, CDR2 SASEGT. This CDR3 has 13 amino acids. In nucleotides, the CDR3 is TGTGCCAGCAGTCTTTTAGTAAGCCACGAGCAGTACTTC. Amino acid sequence: CASSLLVSHEQYF.

The rearrangement links TRBV18 to TRBJ2-7; tentatively, D is TRBD2 (5 bases). Germline V gene data show CDR1 as KGHSH and CDR2 as LQKENI. This CDR3 contains 13 residues. V was trimmed by 3 bases and J by 5 bases, leaving 11 bases between them. CDR3 loop: CASSPITGNEQYF. CDR3 sequence (DNA): TGTGCCAGCTCACCCATCACGGGGAACGAGCAGTACTTC.

The table lists this clonotype with a few counts. This chain connects TRBV2 to TRBJ2-5, with D tentatively TRBD2 (5 bases). The V end lost 4 bases, the J end lost 5 bases, and 14 bases lay between the germline ends. The germline CDR1 and CDR2 sequences are SNHLY and FYNNEI. This CDR3 contains 14 residues. This chain's CDR3 is CASSGGARGETQYF. As DNA, the CDR3 is TGTGCCAGCAGTGGGGGAGCGCGAGGGGAGACCCAGTACTTC.

Here the CDR3 reads CASSRRQGGAGGPPDTQYF. The CDR3 DNA reads as TGTGCCAGCAGCCGCCGACAGGGAGGGGCGGGAGGACCCCCAGATACGCAGTATTTT. The chain has TRBV27 and TRBJ2-3; D is possibly TRBD2 (8 bases). Germline V lookup: CDR1 MNHEY, CDR2 SMNVEV (reference sequence). Deletions cut 6 bases from V and 4 bases from J, with 29 bases between. The CDR3 covers 19 residues.